The 7 T cell receptor beta chains in this list originate from one sample, sequenced in a study of blood T cell repertoires in COVID-19. TCRdb keeps only in-frame clones here, not all; method: immunoSEQ multiplex PCR. The repertoire has 250,000 to 400,000 clones, approximately 91% of them found once; the top ten carry about 5%. Material for sequencing was PBMCs or T cells enriched from blood (not recorded which). The receptors were gathered from a man aged 60-69 years who had recovered from COVID-19.

The chain carries TRBV7-9 and TRBJ1-4, with 7 bases lining up with TRBD1. The CDR3 runs to 13 residues. V dropped 6 bases and J dropped 3; count of bases not matched to a gene: 1. In germline, CDR1 is SEHNR, CDR2 FQNEAQ (reference sequence). CDR3 nucleotides: TGTGCCAGCAGACAGGGGTCTAATGAAAAACTGTTTTTT. As protein: CASRQGSNEKLFF.

CDR3 in amino acids: CATGQLGNQPQHF. CDR3 DNA sequence: TGTGCCACCGGACAGCTAGGCAATCAGCCCCAGCATTTT. The chain is built from TRBV24-1 and TRBJ1-5, with TRBD1 as a possible D gene (6 bases). The CDR3 sequence is 13 residues long. V lost 9 bases and J lost 2, with 10 bases in between. Per germline, CDR1 KGHDR and CDR2 SFDVKD.

The rearrangement uses TRBV5-1 and TRBJ2-3, with TRBD2 matching over 9 bases. Losses at the gene ends were 0 bases for V and 3 bases for J; bases not matched to a gene: 14. The germline V gene has CDR1 SGHRS and CDR2 YFSETQ. The CDR3 runs 19 residues. The DNA of the CDR3 is TGCGCCAGCAGCTTGGGAGTGGCGGGAGGGCCCTCGAGGACAGATACGCAGTATTTT. It is translated as CASSLGVAGGPSRTDTQYF.

The rearrangement links TRBV24-1 to TRBJ2-3; a weak D match, TRBD1 (6 bases). V was trimmed by 3 bases and J by 1 base, leaving 13 bases between them. CDR3 length: 16 amino acids. The germline gives CDR1 KGHDR, CDR2 SFDVKD. DNA of the CDR3: TGTGCCACCAGTGATACAGGGTATGTGGGCACAGATACGCAGTATTTT. Translating gives CATSDTGYVGTDTQYF.

The V gene is TRBV7-9, the J gene TRBJ2-3; 7 bases align to TRBD2. Germline-derived CDR1 and CDR2 are SEHNR and FQNEAQ (reference sequence). The ends lost 2 bases at V and 6 bases at J; junction bases unmatched: 11. This CDR3 contains 16 residues. CDR3 in DNA: TGTGCCAGCAGCTTACTCGCGGGAGAGCGTTCGGATACGCAGTATTTT. Amino acid sequence: CASSLLAGERSDTQYF.

This clone has only one observation. The rearrangement uses TRBV5-1 and TRBJ2-7, with 8 bases aligning to TRBD1. Trimming removed 4 bases from V and 1 base from J; junction bases left unmatched: 19. The CDR3 is 19 residues long. Germline V lookup: CDR1 SGHRS, CDR2 YFSETQ. This CDR3 is CASSRTNSAGTGTSYEQYF. The CDR3 coding sequence is TGCGCCAGCAGCCGTACGAATTCTGCCGGGACAGGAACTTCCTACGAGCAGTACTTC.

The DNA of the CDR3 is TGTGCCATCAGTGGGCAAGGACAGGTGGCCTATGGCTACACCTTC. Its protein product is CAISGQGQVAYGYTF. This chain links TRBV10-3 with TRBJ1-2; 7 bases map to TRBD1. This CDR3 is 15 amino acids long. Unmatched junction bases numbered 9, after V lost 4 bases and J lost 4 bases. Per the germline V gene, CDR1 is ENHRY and CDR2 is SYGVKD.